This TCR beta chain was identified during a study of cytomegalovirus exposure and HLA in healthy donors. Background on the study: Genetic ancestry analysis placed around 76% of the roughly 400 donors that were genotyped in the Caucasian-associated cluster.

The length of the CDR3 is 14 residues. CDR1 and CDR2 (germline): ENHRY, SYGVKD. V was pared by 4 bases and J by 3 bases, with 13 bases between. Findings and limits, study-wide: The study put under 200 TCR beta chains on its list as cytomegalovirus-associated. CMV serostatus was the only recorded immune exposure for donors.

The PCR ran on 60 Vbeta and 13 Jbeta primers. Measured with immunoSEQ multiplex PCR; TCRdb has only the in-frame clones, and not every one. The data show 150,000 to 200,000 clones, 78% seen once. This clone was recorded at least ten times. The antigen remains undetermined. The rearrangement uses TRBV10-3 and TRBJ2-7, with D perhaps matching TRBD1 (6 bases). The source is a female donor in good health and CMV-seronegative. The sample was PBMCs. The CDR3 sequence is CAISGPTGNYEQYF. The CDR3 DNA reads as TGTGCCATCAGTGGTCCTACAGGGAACTACGAGCAGTACTTC.